This is a list of T cell receptor beta chains from one sample in a study of metastatic and nonmetastatic thyroid tumors. Through MiXCR, TCRdb re-clonotyped the PCR reads. The table lists about 69,000 clones, 13% to 15% of them singletons. Material for sequencing was blood. The receptors were gathered from a male donor with papillary thyroid cancer or a benign thyroid nodule (not recorded which). Some clones in this sample may be carry-over from other donors' samples. CDR3s include the opening cysteine and the closing phenylalanine or tryptophan. A D gene is named only where the DNA matches it firmly. Some rows mark clone size as missing; the rest say once, few, many or name a class of expanded clone.

v_gene	abundance	d_gene	j_gene	CDR3aa	CDR3nt
TRBV24-1	many	TRBD1	TRBJ2-5	CATSDWGGQGAGETQYF	TGTGCCACCAGTGATTGGGGGGGACAGGGGGCGGGAGAGACCCAGTACTTC
TRBV25-1	few	.	TRBJ1-1	CASSETVPNTEAFF	TGTGCCAGCAGTGAGACAGTTCCAAACACTGAAGCTTTCTTT
TRBV18	many	.	TRBJ1-2	CASSPSHGANYGYTF	TGTGCCAGCTCACCATCTCACGGAGCTAACTATGGCTACACCTTC
TRBV19	many	TRBD1	TRBJ1-2	CASSMPGTGNYGYTF	TGTGCCAGTAGTATGCCCGGGACAGGGAACTATGGCTACACCTTC
TRBV6-1	.	TRBD1	TRBJ2-2	CASSDRYRGLTGELFF	TGTGCCAGCAGTGACCGGTACAGGGGCCTCACCGGTGAGCTGTTTTTT
TRBV19	many	TRBD2	TRBJ2-5	CASSIGGAQETQYF	TGTGCCAGTAGTATCGGGGGGGCTCAAGAGACCCAGTACTTC
TRBV20-1	many	.	TRBJ2-4	CSARRRERSNIQYF	TGCAGTGCTAGAAGAAGGGAGCGTTCGAACATTCAGTACTTC
TRBV10-3	many	.	TRBJ2-5	CAISENTIQETQYF	TGTGCCATCAGTGAGAACACGATCCAAGAGACCCAGTACTTC
TRBV6-2/TRBV6-3	medium-sized	.	TRBJ1-1	CASRAGTGAEAFF	TGTGCCAGCAGGGCAGGGACGGGAGCTGAAGCTTTCTTT
TRBV7-8	many	.	TRBJ1-1	CASSRGRIDTEAFF	TGTGCCAGCAGCCGAGGACGGATTGACACTGAAGCTTTCTTT
TRBV6-1	many	.	TRBJ2-2	CASSLGGHTGELFF	TGTGCCAGCAGTCTGGGGGGGCACACCGGGGAGCTGTTTTTT
TRBV20-1	many	.	TRBJ1-1	CSAISTVMNTEAFF	TGCAGTGCCATCTCTACGGTGATGAACACTGAAGCTTTCTTT
TRBV9	.	TRBD1	TRBJ1-3	CASSDPGTGIRNTIYF	TGTGCCAGCAGCGACCCCGGGACAGGGATTAGAAACACCATATATTTT
TRBV7-6	many	TRBD2	TRBJ2-7	CASSKAGTSGSYEQYF	TGTGCCAGCAGCAAGGCAGGGACTAGCGGAAGCTACGAGCAGTACTTC
TRBV27	many	TRBD2	TRBJ2-1	CATLAGGYNEQFF	TGTGCCACCTTAGCGGGAGGGTACAATGAGCAGTTCTTC
TRBV5-1	many	TRBD1	TRBJ1-2	CASSLGQGGGYTF	TGCGCCAGCAGCTTGGGACAGGGGGGCGGCTACACCTTC
TRBV2	many	TRBD2	TRBJ2-1	CASRPGGAYNEQFF	TGTGCCAGCAGGCCGGGAGGAGCCTACAATGAGCAGTTCTTC
TRBV7-2	many	.	TRBJ1-2	CASSEAPGEGYGYTF	TGTGCCAGCAGCGAAGCCCCAGGGGAGGGCTATGGCTACACCTTC